This TCR beta chain was recovered during a study of CXCR3-negative and CXCR3-positive naive CD8 T cells. Study overall: Libraries each contributed about 1.5 +/- 0.3 million TRB reads, for around 130 million in total. General observations from the study: Comparison of naive CXCR3-negative and CXCR3-positive cells revealed similar TRBV-TRBJ usage, while memory cells differed. CXCR3-positive naive cells carried more hydrophobic TRB CDR3s than CXCR3-negative naive cells did. Cryopreserved cells showed partially decreased CXCR3 expression, and most assays used fresh PBMCs. Naive subsets did not differ in surface CD5, and TRB CDR3 properties served to infer TCR strength.

The CDR3 totals 12 residues. Germline assignment: CDR1 SEHNR and CDR2 FQNEAQ (reference sequence). UMI-labeled 5' RACE yielded the TRB cDNA libraries. TCRdb derives one entry per CDR3 protein from the 5' RACE reads, leaving out DNA. Its table lists about 150,000 distinct CDR3 sequences. Comment on this clonotype: Antigen specificity is unknown.

This clonotype originated in a human donor in good health. Some clones in this sample may be carry-over from other donors' samples. J is TRBJ1-5 and V is TRBV7-9. Sequenced sample: naive CXCR3+ CD8+ T cells from blood. Subset indicated: CD45RO-CCR7+CD27+CD95- naive CD8+ T cells expressing CXCR3 (TNR3+). CDR3 protein: CASRKENQPQHF.